Shown below are 23 T cell receptor beta chains from a single sample sequenced in a study of cytomegalovirus exposure and HLA in healthy donors. 60 Vbeta and 13 Jbeta primers were used in PCR. Measured with immunoSEQ multiplex PCR; TCRdb has only the in-frame clones, and not every one. Altogether about 100,000 clones are present, roughly three quarters being singletons, with the ten largest covering around 0.76%. The sample comprised PBMCs. Receptors originate from a woman in her sixties in good health and CMV-seronegative.

This chain links TRBV25-1 with TRBJ1-6, with D possibly being TRBD1 (6 bases). The germline gives CDR1 MGHDK, CDR2 SYGVNS. Trimming removed 0 bases at V and 7 bases at J, with 13 bases between. This CDR3 has 16 residues. CDR3 protein: CASSEYMGQGNSPLHF. The CDR3 DNA is TGTGCCAGCAGTGAATATATGGGGCAGGGGAATTCACCCCTCCACTTT.

This sequence joins TRBV20-1 and TRBJ2-7, with D unclear. V was clipped by 3 bases and J by 7 bases, with 10 bases between them. There are 11 residues in the CDR3. CDR1 and CDR2 from the germline V gene are DFQATT and SNEGSKA (reference sequence). This CDR3 is CSASDWREQYF. DNA of the CDR3: TGCAGTGCTAGTGACTGGCGGGAGCAGTACTTC.

The genes are TRBV5-4 and TRBJ2-4; 9 bases fit TRBD1. V lost 1 base to trimming and J lost 4 bases; unmatched junction nucleotides: 3. The germline CDR1 and CDR2 sequences are SGHNT and YYREEE (reference sequence). The CDR3 contains 15 residues. CDR3 nucleotide sequence: TGTGCCAGCAGCTTGCCGGGACAGGGAAAAAACATTCAGTACTTC. Translation gives CASSLPGQGKNIQYF.

The chain links TRBV6-5 to TRBJ1-1; TRBD1 matches at 10 bases. This CDR3 spans 13 amino acids. Germline CDR1 reads MNHEY; CDR2 reads SVGAGI. J lost 5 bases, V lost 7 bases, and 4 bases had no gene match. The CDR3 DNA follows: TGTGCCAGCAAGAGACAGGGGGCAACTGAAGCTTTCTTT. Translating gives CASKRQGATEAFF.

The V and J genes are TRBV12-5 and TRBJ1-1; 9 bases fit TRBD1. Germline CDR1 reads LGHNT; CDR2 reads FRNRAP. The CDR3 is 14 residues long. Trimming took 6 bases from V and 11 from J; bases not matched to a gene: 13. For the CDR3, the DNA is TGTGCTAGTGGCCCTCGACAGGGGGACAAGTGGGCTTTCTTT. Its protein is CASGPRQGDKWAFF.

This clone was detected only once. The CDR3 region has the DNA TGTGCCAGCAGCAATGCAGGGGGACTTCATGGCTACACCTTC. Protein: CASSNAGGLHGYTF. The V call is TRBV27, the J call TRBJ1-2; 7 nucleotides match TRBD1. V lost 6 bases and J lost 6; bases outside the gene matches: 10. This CDR3 spans 14 amino acids. Germline-derived CDR1 and CDR2 are MNHEY and SMNVEV (reference sequence).

This chain joins TRBV7-2 and TRBJ2-5, with TRBD1 matching over 9 bases. Germline CDR1 is SGHTA and CDR2 is FQGNSA. J was trimmed by 4 bases and V by 2 bases; bases with no gene match: 5. The CDR3 has 15 amino acids. The CDR3 here is CASSLWTGEVETQYF. CDR3 coding DNA: TGTGCCAGCAGCTTATGGACAGGGGAGGTAGAGACCCAGTACTTC.

This chain connects TRBV6-5 to TRBJ1-5, with D possibly TRBD1 on 5 matching bases. V lost 8 bases and J lost 1, with 12 bases in between. The CDR3 spans 14 residues. Germline CDR1 is MNHEY and CDR2 is SVGAGI. For the CDR3, the DNA is TGTGCCAGCTCCTACAGGCTAAGCAATCAGCCCCAGCATTTT. Its protein product is CASSYRLSNQPQHF.

The chain recombines TRBV10-2 with TRBJ1-1; maybe TRBD1 (5 bases). The CDR3 is 14 residues long. With 5 bases removed from V and 3 bases from J, the gap between germline ends came to 13 bases. Germline V lookup: CDR1 WSHSY, CDR2 SAAADI. CDR3 bases: TGCGCCAGCAGTCAGAAGGGGCGTGACACTGAAGCTTTCTTT. It codes for CASSQKGRDTEAFF.

This sequence joins TRBV2 and TRBJ1-2; D is possibly TRBD1 (6 bases). The CDR3 consists of 16 residues. Between the trimmed V and J ends, which lost 5 bases and 8 bases, there was a span of 24 bases. Germline CDR1 is SNHLY and CDR2 is FYNNEI. The CDR3, as DNA: TGTGCCAGCAGTCCAAGCCCCGGGACACCCAGGGGCGGCTACACCTTC. This gives the protein CASSPSPGTPRGGYTF.

The chain joins TRBV5-5 to TRBJ1-1, with TRBD1 as a possible D gene (6 bases). Germline V CDR1 and CDR2: SGHKS, YYEKEE (reference sequence). Trimming stripped 0 bases from V and 8 bases from J, with 23 bases between. CDR3 length equals 17 residues. The CDR3 protein is CASSLAGGQTSLIEAFF. As DNA, the CDR3 is TGTGCCAGCAGCTTGGCCGGGGGGCAGACTTCCCTCATAGAAGCTTTCTTT.

The CDR3 reads CASSYSSWRGEDTQYF. The CDR3 bases are TGTGCCAGCAGTTACTCAAGCTGGCGGGGGGAGGATACGCAGTATTTT. The chain combines TRBV6-5 with TRBJ2-3; the match to TRBD2 covers 8 bases. This CDR3 is 16 amino acids long. Trimming took 0 bases from V and 6 from J; bases not matched to a gene: 8. CDR1 and CDR2 from the germline V gene are MNHEY and SVGAGI.

The CDR3 DNA sequence: TGTGCCAGCAGTGATGTGACAGAACAACCCTACGAGCAGTACTTC. Translation: CASSDVTEQPYEQYF. The chain recombines TRBV2 with TRBJ2-7; maybe TRBD1 (5 bases). The V end was cut by 3 bases, the J end by 2 bases, with 14 bases between. The CDR3 runs 15 residues. Germline V gene data show CDR1 as SNHLY and CDR2 as FYNNEI.

The chain uses TRBV2 and TRBJ2-1; D may be TRBD2 (6 bases). The CDR3 runs 14 residues. CDR1 SNHLY and CDR2 FYNNEI come from the germline V gene. The V end was cut by 7 bases, the J end by 5 bases, with 15 bases between. The CDR3 DNA is TGTGCCAGCATCGTGACTAGGGCTAACAATGAGCAGTTCTTC. This gives the protein CASIVTRANNEQFF. The full variable domain, in which reference TRBV2 and TRBJ2-1 provide the parts outside the CDR3, is EPEVTQTPSHQVTQMGQEVILRCVPISNHLYFYWYRQILGQKVEFLVSFYNNEISEKSEIFDDQFSVERPDGSNFTLKIRSTKLEDSAMYFCASIVTRANNEQFFGPGTRLTVL.

The V call is TRBV6-5, the J call TRBJ1-2; TRBD1 might be the D (6 bases). V dropped 7 bases and J dropped 7 bases, with 19 bases sitting between them. From germline, CDR1 is MNHEY and CDR2 SVGAGI. This CDR3 is 14 amino acids long. CDR3 sequence reads: CASTVLPGEAGYTF. CDR3 DNA: TGTGCCAGCACCGTCCTCCCAGGGGAAGCTGGCTACACCTTC.

This clone was counted a single time. The chain couples TRBV6-1 to TRBJ1-6; D is uncertain. The CDR3 is made up of 16 amino acids. CDR1 and CDR2 from the germline V gene are MNHNS and SASEGT. V was trimmed by 1 base and J by 0 bases, leaving 7 bases between them. CDR3 sequence (DNA): TGTGCCAGCAGTGAAGACGCGGCCTCCTATAATTCACCCCTCCACTTT. Its translation: CASSEDAASYNSPLHF.

The chain links TRBV10-2 to TRBJ2-1; 7 nucleotides align to TRBD1. Trimming at V came to 0 bases and at J to 12 bases, leaving 2 bases not matched to a gene. The CDR3 is made up of 12 amino acids. Germline V gives CDR1 WSHSY, CDR2 SAAADI. The CDR3 bases are TGCGCCAGCAGTGAGTCTGCAGGGGGGCAGTTCTTC. Amino acid sequence: CASSESAGGQFF.

The rearrangement joins TRBV7-2 to TRBJ1-2; no reliable D call. The CDR3 is made up of 14 amino acids. Trimming left V 8 bases short and J 0 bases short, with 13 bases between. Germline V gene lookup returns CDR1 SGHTA and CDR2 FQGNSA. The CDR3 nucleotides are TGTGCCAGCCGACCCGGCGGAACTAACTATGGCTACACCTTC. This codes for CASRPGGTNYGYTF.

This clone was observed a handful of times. The rearrangement joins TRBV5-1 to TRBJ1-1, with D possibly TRBD1 on 5 matching bases. With 0 bases removed from V and 8 bases from J, the gap between germline ends came to 11 bases. The CDR3 length is 13 residues. Germline CDR1 is SGHRS and CDR2 is YFSETQ. DNA of the CDR3: TGCGCCAGCAGCTTGGCCGGGACTCCCGAAGCTTTCTTT. This sequence encodes CASSLAGTPEAFF.

The CDR3 DNA follows: TGCAGTGCTCCTGGAGGCGACGAGCAGTACTTC. Its translation is CSAPGGDEQYF. This rearrangement joins TRBV20-1 to TRBJ2-7; D perhaps matches TRBD2 (5 bases). This CDR3 has 11 amino acids. The V gene lost 5 bases and the J gene lost 5 bases, with 10 bases spanning the gap. Germline CDR1 is DFQATT and CDR2 is SNEGSKA (reference sequence).

J is TRBJ2-1 and V is TRBV10-2, with D possibly TRBD2 on 5 matching bases. Trimming left V 4 bases short and J 4 bases short, with 14 bases between. Germline V gene data show CDR1 as WSHSY and CDR2 as SAAADI. The CDR3 is 15 amino acids. In DNA, the CDR3 is TGCGCCAGCAGTGCTGTAACTAGGCTATACAATGAGCAGTTCTTC. Its protein product is CASSAVTRLYNEQFF.

This clone was recorded once. V is TRBV2 and J is TRBJ1-1; D is possibly TRBD1 (6 bases). V dropped 4 bases and J dropped 11 bases, with 20 bases sitting between them. Germline CDR1 is SNHLY and CDR2 is FYNNEI. The CDR3 has 14 residues. DNA for the CDR3: TGTGCCAGCAGTGGACTGGACAGCGACAAGGAGGCTTTCTTT. Encoded protein: CASSGLDSDKEAFF. The full variable domain, with the rest looked up from reference TRBV2 and TRBJ1-1, is EPEVTQTPSHQVTQMGQEVILRCVPISNHLYFYWYRQILGQKVEFLVSFYNNEISEKSEIFDDQFSVERPDGSNFTLKIRSTKLEDSAMYFCASSGLDSDKEAFFGQGTRLTVV.

The genes are TRBV6-5 and TRBJ2-1, with a tentative D call TRBD2 (5 bases). The germline V and J ends were trimmed by 2 bases and 4 bases, with 9 bases remaining between them. The germline V gene encodes CDR1 MNHEY and CDR2 SVGAGI. The CDR3 consists of 14 residues. The CDR3 sequence is CASSYARVYNEQFF. CDR3 nucleotides: TGTGCCAGCAGTTACGCGCGGGTTTACAATGAGCAGTTCTTC.